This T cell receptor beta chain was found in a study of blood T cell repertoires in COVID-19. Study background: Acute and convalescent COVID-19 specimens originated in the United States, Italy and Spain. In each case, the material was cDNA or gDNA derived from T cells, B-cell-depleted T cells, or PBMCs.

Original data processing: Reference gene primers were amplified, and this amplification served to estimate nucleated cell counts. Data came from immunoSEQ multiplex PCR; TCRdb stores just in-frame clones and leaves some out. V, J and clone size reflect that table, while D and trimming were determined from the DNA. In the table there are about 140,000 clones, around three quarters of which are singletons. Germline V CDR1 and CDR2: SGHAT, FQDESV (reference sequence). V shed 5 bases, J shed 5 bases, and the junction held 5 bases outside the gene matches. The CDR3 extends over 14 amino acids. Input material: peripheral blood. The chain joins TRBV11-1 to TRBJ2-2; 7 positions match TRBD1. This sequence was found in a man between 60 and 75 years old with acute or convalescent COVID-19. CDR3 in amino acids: CASSPDRMTGELFF. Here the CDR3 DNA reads TGTGCCAGCAGCCCGGACAGGATGACCGGGGAGCTGTTTTTT.